The subject of this entry is one T cell receptor beta chain. Its antigen is as yet unknown. V lost 1 base, J lost 7 bases, and 14 bases stayed unmatched. The CDR3 is made up of 18 amino acids. Germline V gene lookup returns CDR1 MNHEY and CDR2 SMNVEV (reference sequence). This sample is part of a study of cytomegalovirus exposure and HLA in healthy donors. Overall study results and limits: First-cohort TCR clusters tended to co-occur in the 95 to 150 validation repertoires, a later analysis found.

The repertoire was sequenced with immunoSEQ multiplex PCR; TCRdb's copy has only in-frame clones and lacks some. Of 200,000 to 250,000 clones listed, around 86% were seen once; the top ten hold about 2%. The clonotype originates from a young woman in good health and CMV-seropositive. The specimen sequenced was PBMCs. The chain combines TRBV27 with TRBJ2-1; 9 bases align to TRBD1. The CDR3 loop is CASSLLGTGRPRGNEQFF. In nucleotides, the CDR3 is TGTGCCAGCAGTTTATTGGGGACAGGGCGGCCCAGGGGTAATGAGCAGTTCTTC.